A single sample is the source of the 22 T cell receptor beta chains below, sequenced in a study of monozygotic twins with inflammatory bowel disease. TCRdb derives one entry per CDR3 protein from the 5' RACE reads, leaving out DNA. Recorded for this sample: about 380,000 distinct CDR3 sequences. Sequencing was performed on blood. These receptor sequences come from a human donor with ulcerative colitis or Crohn's disease, or a healthy co-twin of an affected twin (not recorded which).

This chain links TRBV7-2 with TRBJ2-7; TCRdb proposes TRBD1, but this gene call is untestable without DNA. The germline V gene has CDR1 SGHTA and CDR2 FQGNSA. The CDR3 covers 15 residues. CDR3 in amino acids: CASSKGAGRAYEQYF.

J is TRBJ2-3 and V is TRBV24-1; the TCRdb call, TRBD2, lacks DNA for checking. The CDR3 runs 15 residues. Germline CDR1 and CDR2: KGHDR and SFDVKD. This CDR3 is CATSDYGGGVDTQYF.

This chain connects TRBV7-2 to TRBJ2-3. The CDR3 is 13 amino acids. Germline CDR1 is SGHTA and CDR2 is FQGNSA. The CDR3: CASSRTIADTQYF.

The chain recombines TRBV11-3 with TRBJ2-3; TCRdb indicates TRBD1, and absent DNA this call remains unverified. The CDR3 loop spans 14 amino acids. Germline V CDR1 and CDR2: SGHNT, YENEEA. The CDR3 loop reads CASSQGQDSDTQYF.

This chain uses TRBV7-2 with TRBJ1-5. Germline V gives CDR1 SGHTA, CDR2 FQGNSA. The CDR3 extends over 13 amino acids. The CDR3 loop is CASSLEAGQPQHF.

The V gene is TRBV7-8, the J gene TRBJ2-3; TCRdb's D gene call, TRBD2, goes unchecked for lack of DNA. This CDR3 has 20 residues. Germline CDR1 and CDR2: SGHVS and FQNEAQ. CDR3 sequence reads: CASSPTTIGLAGGRKDTQYF.

This chain links TRBV5-6 with TRBJ1-5; as DNA is missing, the TRBD1 call by TCRdb cannot be tested. The CDR3 is 15 amino acids. In germline, CDR1 is SGHDT, CDR2 YYEEEE. The CDR3 loop is CASSFDRGYNQPQHF. The full variable domain, in which reference TRBV5-6 and TRBJ1-5 provide the parts outside the CDR3, is DAGVTQSPTHLIKTRGQQVTLRCSPKSGHDTVSWYQQALGQGPQFIFQYYEEEERQRGNFPDRFSGHQFPNYSSELNVNALLLGDSALYLCASSFDRGYNQPQHFGDGTRLSIL.

The chain carries TRBV7-2 and TRBJ2-1; lacking DNA, the TRBD2 call made by TCRdb goes unchecked. CDR1 is SGHTA, CDR2 FQGNSA, per germline. CDR3 size: 16 residues. CDR3 in amino acids: CASSLAQTSGGPEQFF.

V usage is TRBV5-5 and J usage is TRBJ1-1; TCRdb outputs TRBD1, but without DNA this stays unchecked. Germline V gene data show CDR1 as SGHKS and CDR2 as YYEKEE (reference sequence). The CDR3 is 15 amino acids. The CDR3 here is CASTVRLGEITEAFF.

This sequence joins TRBV5-5 and TRBJ2-3; as DNA is missing, the TRBD1 call by TCRdb cannot be tested. CDR1 is SGHKS and CDR2 is YYEKEE in the germline V gene (reference sequence). The CDR3 extends over 14 amino acids. The CDR3: CASSRDPYTDTQYF.

The gene calls are TRBV20-1 and TRBJ2-3; lacking DNA, the TRBD1 call made by TCRdb goes unchecked. Germline-derived CDR1 and CDR2 are DFQATT and SNEGSKA (reference sequence). The CDR3 covers 13 residues. CDR3 amino acids: CSARQGVADTQYF.

The rearrangement links TRBV23-1 to TRBJ2-1; TCRdb lists TRBD2, though no DNA is available to test this call. TRBV23-1 is recorded as an ORF, its role being uncertain. The CDR3 contains 16 residues. This CDR3 is CASSPTTSGGAHEQFF.

The rearrangement links TRBV6-6 to TRBJ2-5; TCRdb's D call of TRBD1 is untestable without DNA. Looked up from germline, CDR1 is MNHNY and CDR2 is SVGAGI (reference sequence). The CDR3 is 12 amino acids. CDR3 loop: CASSQGGGAQYF.

The rearrangement links TRBV12-3 or TRBV12-4 to TRBJ2-3; TCRdb names TRBD2, which stays unverified in the absence of DNA. The CDR3 has 20 amino acids. The chain's CDR3 is CASSIGWGASGVASTDTQYF.

The gene calls are TRBV6-5 and TRBJ1-3; TCRdb's assignment of TRBD1 cannot be checked, as there is no DNA. Germline values: CDR1 MNHEY, CDR2 SVGAGI. This CDR3 is built from 14 residues. CDR3 amino acids: CASSYRTGVDTIYF.

The chain employs TRBV11-2 and TRBJ2-5; the D call from TCRdb, TRBD1, cannot be confirmed without DNA. Germline V CDR1 and CDR2: SGHAT, FQNNGV. The CDR3 contains 18 residues. The CDR3 spells CASSPQGSAGIFVETQYF.

V and J are TRBV4-3 and TRBJ2-1; lacking DNA, the TRBD2 call made by TCRdb goes unchecked. Germline CDR1 reads LGHNA; CDR2 reads YSLEER. The CDR3 consists of 13 residues. The CDR3: CASSHREGGEQFF.

The chain employs TRBV6-5 and TRBJ2-3; TCRdb gives TRBD1 as the D gene, but with no DNA this cannot be confirmed. Germline V lookup: CDR1 MNHEY, CDR2 SVGAGI. This CDR3 region has 18 residues. The CDR3 reads CASSYSISTGGKTDTQYF.

The chain employs TRBV7-6 and TRBJ2-3; the TCRdb call, TRBD2, lacks DNA for checking. Germline-derived CDR1 and CDR2 are SGHVS and FNYEAQ. This CDR3 contains 17 residues. The CDR3 sequence: CASSLGLAGKSTDTQYF.

This chain uses TRBV3-1 with TRBJ2-7; TCRdb outputs TRBD1, but without DNA this stays unchecked. The germline gives CDR1 LGHDT, CDR2 YNNKEL (reference sequence). The CDR3 has 18 amino acids. This CDR3 is CASSQGRGKTGFSYEQYF.

The chain links TRBV30 to TRBJ2-3. The CDR3 has 15 residues. The germline V gene has CDR1 GTSNPN and CDR2 SVGIG (reference sequence). The CDR3 loop is CAWSVGGGSTDTQYF.

The V gene is TRBV9, the J gene TRBJ2-7; TCRdb reports TRBD2, a call that lacks DNA to check it against. The length of the CDR3 is 16 residues. The germline gives CDR1 SGDLS, CDR2 YYNGEE. The CDR3 is CASSVAAGRKVYEQYF.